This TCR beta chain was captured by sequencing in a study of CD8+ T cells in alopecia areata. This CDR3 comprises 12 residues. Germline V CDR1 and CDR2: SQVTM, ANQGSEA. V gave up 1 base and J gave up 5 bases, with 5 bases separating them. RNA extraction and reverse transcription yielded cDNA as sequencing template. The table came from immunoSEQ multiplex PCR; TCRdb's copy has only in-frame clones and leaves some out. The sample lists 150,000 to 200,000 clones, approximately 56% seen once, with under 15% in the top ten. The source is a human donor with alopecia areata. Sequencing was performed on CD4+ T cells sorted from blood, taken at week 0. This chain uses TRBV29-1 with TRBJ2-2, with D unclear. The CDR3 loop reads CSVEGRTGELFF. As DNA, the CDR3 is TGCAGCGTTGAAGGCAGAACCGGGGAGCTGTTTTTT.